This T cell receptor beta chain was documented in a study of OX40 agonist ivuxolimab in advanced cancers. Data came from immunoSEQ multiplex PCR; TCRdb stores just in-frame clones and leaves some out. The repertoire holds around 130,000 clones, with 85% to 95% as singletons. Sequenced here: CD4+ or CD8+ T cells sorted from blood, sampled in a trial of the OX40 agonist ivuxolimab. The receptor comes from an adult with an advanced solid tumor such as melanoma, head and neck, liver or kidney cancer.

The CDR3 DNA is TGTGCCAGCAGCTTGAAGTTGACTAGCGGTACAGATACGCAGTATTTT. Protein: CASSLKLTSGTDTQYF. The gene calls are TRBV5-4 and TRBJ2-3; 9 nucleotides align to TRBD2. Looked up from germline, CDR1 is SGHNT and CDR2 is YYREEE (reference sequence). The J segment lost 3 bases and the V segment lost 1 base, leaving 6 bases of the junction unmatched. There are 16 residues in the CDR3.